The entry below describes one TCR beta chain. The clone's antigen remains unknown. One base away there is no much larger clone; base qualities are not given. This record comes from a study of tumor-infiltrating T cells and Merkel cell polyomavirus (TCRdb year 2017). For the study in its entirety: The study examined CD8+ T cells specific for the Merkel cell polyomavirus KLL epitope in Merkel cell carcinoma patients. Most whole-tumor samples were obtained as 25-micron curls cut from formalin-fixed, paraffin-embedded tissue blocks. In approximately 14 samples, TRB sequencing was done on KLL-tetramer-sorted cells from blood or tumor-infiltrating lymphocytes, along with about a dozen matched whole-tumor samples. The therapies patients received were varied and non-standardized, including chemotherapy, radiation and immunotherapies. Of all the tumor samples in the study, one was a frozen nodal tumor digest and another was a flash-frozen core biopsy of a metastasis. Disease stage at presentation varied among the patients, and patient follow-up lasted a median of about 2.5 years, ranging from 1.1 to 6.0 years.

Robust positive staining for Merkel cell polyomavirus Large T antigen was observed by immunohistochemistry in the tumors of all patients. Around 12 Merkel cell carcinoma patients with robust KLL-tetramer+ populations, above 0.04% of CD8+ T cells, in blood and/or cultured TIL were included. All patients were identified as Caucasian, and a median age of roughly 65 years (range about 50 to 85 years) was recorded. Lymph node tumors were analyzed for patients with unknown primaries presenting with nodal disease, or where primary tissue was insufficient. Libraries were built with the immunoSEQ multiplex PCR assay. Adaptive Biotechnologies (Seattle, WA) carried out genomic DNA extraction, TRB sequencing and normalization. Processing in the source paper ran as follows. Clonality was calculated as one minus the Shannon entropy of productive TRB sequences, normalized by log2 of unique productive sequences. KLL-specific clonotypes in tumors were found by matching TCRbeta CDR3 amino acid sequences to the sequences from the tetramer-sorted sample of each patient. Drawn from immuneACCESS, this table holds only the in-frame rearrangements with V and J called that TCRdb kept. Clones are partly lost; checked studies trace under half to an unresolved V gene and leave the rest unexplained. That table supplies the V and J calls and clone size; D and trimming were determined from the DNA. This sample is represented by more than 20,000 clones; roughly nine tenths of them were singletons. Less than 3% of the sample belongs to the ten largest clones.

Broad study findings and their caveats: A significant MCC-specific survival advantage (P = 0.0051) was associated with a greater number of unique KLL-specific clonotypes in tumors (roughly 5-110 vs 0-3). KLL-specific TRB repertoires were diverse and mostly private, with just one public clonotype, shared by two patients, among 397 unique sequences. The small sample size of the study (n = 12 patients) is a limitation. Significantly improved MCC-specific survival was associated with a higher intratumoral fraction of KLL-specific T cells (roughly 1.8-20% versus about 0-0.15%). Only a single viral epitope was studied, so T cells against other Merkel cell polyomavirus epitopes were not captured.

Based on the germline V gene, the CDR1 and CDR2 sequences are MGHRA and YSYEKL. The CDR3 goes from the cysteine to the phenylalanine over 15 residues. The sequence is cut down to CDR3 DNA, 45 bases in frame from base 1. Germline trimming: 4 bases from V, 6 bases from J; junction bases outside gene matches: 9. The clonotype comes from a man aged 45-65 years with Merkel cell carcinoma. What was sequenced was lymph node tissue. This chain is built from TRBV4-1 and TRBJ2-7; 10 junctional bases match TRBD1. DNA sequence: TGCGCCAGCAGCCGCTCGGACAGGGGGGGGTCCGAGCAGTACTTC. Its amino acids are CASSRSDRGGSEQYF.